The next 14 T cell receptor beta chains were all read from a single sample in a study of response to subunit inactivated influenza vaccine. A single record per CDR3 protein comes from TCRdb applying MiXCR to the RT-PCR reads. The sample records about 650,000 distinct CDR3 sequences, less than 20% being singletons. The source material was PBMCs from blood, sampled 11 to 12 days after vaccination. Source of these receptors: a man in his fifties who received an inactivated influenza vaccine.

This clonotype appeared a single time. V usage is TRBV29-1 and J usage is TRBJ2-7; TRBD1 or TRBD2 may be the D gene (5 bases each). Germline CDR1 is SQVTM and CDR2 is ANQGSEA. The CDR3 contains 13 residues. The V end lost 6 bases, the J end lost 4 bases, and 16 bases lay between the germline ends. The CDR3 loop is CSVRAGLGYEQYF. The CDR3, as DNA: TGCAGCGTGCGGGCAGGGTTAGGTTACGAGCAGTACTTC.

This clonotype showed up just a few times. The chain employs TRBV19 and TRBJ2-6; tentatively, D is TRBD2 (5 bases). The germline gives CDR1 LNHDA, CDR2 SQIVND (reference sequence). Deletions cut 7 bases from V and 0 bases from J, with 10 bases between. The CDR3 sequence is 15 residues long. This CDR3 is CASTTTDSGANVLTF. Here the CDR3 DNA reads TGTGCCAGTACGACTACCGACTCTGGGGCCAACGTCCTGACTTTC.

About this clonotype itself: One end of the junction fails to match germline, which may point to a read error. The chain uses TRBV12-3 or TRBV12-4 and TRBJ2-2, with D tentatively TRBD1 or TRBD2 (5 bases each). This CDR3 region has 13 residues. The CDR3 nucleotides are TGTGCCAGCAGCCGCAGGGAAGCCGGGGAGCTGTATTTT. It encodes CASSRREAGELYF.

This clonotype was seen a few times. The chain recombines TRBV7-2 with TRBJ2-3; 14 nucleotides line up with TRBD2. CDR1 SGHTA and CDR2 FQGNSA come from the germline V gene. The CDR3 consists of 20 residues. The trim removed 0 bases at V and 0 bases at J, leaving 8 bases unmatched. CDR3: CASSLASGTSGGASTDTQYF. CDR3 in DNA: TGTGCCAGCAGCTTAGCCTCCGGGACTAGCGGGGGAGCCAGCACAGATACGCAGTATTTT.

The chain recombines TRBV6-1 with TRBJ2-5, with TRBD1 matching 8 bases. Germline V lookup: CDR1 MNHNS, CDR2 SASEGT. The CDR3 has 15 amino acids. V shed 5 bases, J shed 4 bases, and the junction held 9 bases outside the gene matches. CDR3 sequence: CASSPRRTGLETQYF. The CDR3 nucleotides read TGTGCCAGCAGTCCCCGAAGGACAGGGCTAGAGACCCAGTACTTC.

In its sample, this clonotype was seen a few times. The V and J genes are TRBV6-4 and TRBJ2-1, with 7 positions matching TRBD2. Trimming cost V 4 bases and J 6 bases; bases outside gene matches: 6. Germline CDR1 and CDR2: MRHNA and SNTAGT. The CDR3 has 14 amino acids. CDR3 bases: TGTGCCAGCAGTGGAGGCGGGAGTATCAATGAGCAGTTCTTC. Amino acids: CASSGGGSINEQFF.

This clonotype has at least ten counts. The CDR3, as DNA: TGCAGTGCTAGCCGGGACCCCTACGCTGAAGCTTTCTTT. Protein: CSASRDPYAEAFF. The chain recombines TRBV20-1 with TRBJ1-1, with a weak D call TRBD1 (5 bases). The CDR3 length is 13 residues. V was trimmed by 3 bases and J by 6 bases, leaving 14 bases between them. Germline V lookup: CDR1 DFQATT, CDR2 SNEGSKA (reference sequence).

The chain combines TRBV20-1 with TRBJ2-7, with a weak D call TRBD2 (6 bases). The V end was cut by 2 bases, the J end by 3 bases, with 11 bases between. Germline-derived CDR1 and CDR2 are DFQATT and SNEGSKA (reference sequence). The CDR3 contains 13 residues. The CDR3 coding sequence is TGCAGTGCTAGAACCGGGAGCAACTACGAGCAGTACTTC. Encoded protein: CSARTGSNYEQYF.

A few counts support this clonotype. The V call is TRBV20-1, the J call TRBJ2-5; a possible D gene is TRBD2 (5 bases). Between the trimmed V and J ends, which lost 6 bases and 2 bases, there was a span of 13 bases. The germline V gene has CDR1 DFQATT and CDR2 SNEGSKA (reference sequence). This CDR3 region has 13 residues. CDR3 sequence: CSAAGVGQETQYF. The CDR3 region has the DNA TGCAGTGCGGCGGGTGTCGGTCAAGAGACCCAGTACTTC.

This clonotype has ten or more counts. For the CDR3, the DNA is TGTGCCAGCAGCCCAGGGGTTTACGGCTACACCTTC. This codes for CASSPGVYGYTF. The chain joins TRBV12-3 or TRBV12-4 to TRBJ1-2; D may be TRBD1 (6 bases). The CDR3 covers 12 residues. Trimming cost V 6 bases and J 8 bases, with 13 bases left between them.

V usage is TRBV20-1 and J usage is TRBJ1-4, with D perhaps matching TRBD1 (5 bases). The ends were cut back, 2 bases at V and 5 bases at J, with 9 bases in the middle. This CDR3 comprises 13 residues. Germline V gives CDR1 DFQATT, CDR2 SNEGSKA (reference sequence). The DNA of the CDR3 is TGCAGTGCTAGACGGGGGGAGAATGAAAAACTGTTTTTT. It translates to CSARRGENEKLFF.

The gene calls are TRBV7-6 and TRBJ2-3, with 10 bases identical to TRBD1. V dropped 3 bases and J dropped 2; count of bases not matched to a gene: 5. The CDR3 sequence is 16 residues long. Per the germline V gene, CDR1 is SGHVS and CDR2 is FNYEAQ. This CDR3 is CASSFSGQGYTDTQYF. CDR3 nucleotide sequence: TGTGCCAGCAGCTTCTCGGGACAGGGGTACACAGATACGCAGTATTTT.

The V gene is TRBV7-9, the J gene TRBJ2-1, with a possible D match to TRBD2 (5 bases). This CDR3 spans 12 amino acids. V was shortened by 5 bases and J by 10 bases, with 12 bases between the two germline ends. Per the germline V gene, CDR1 is SEHNR and CDR2 is FQNEAQ (reference sequence). CDR3 nucleotides: TGTGCCAGCAGCGATAGGACTGTGGAGCAGTTCTTC. Amino acids: CASSDRTVEQFF.

In this sample, this clonotype turned up a few times. The J gene is TRBJ2-7, the V gene TRBV6-5; D might be TRBD1 (5 bases). V was shortened by 0 bases and J by 1 base, with 7 bases between the two germline ends. CDR3 length: 14 residues. CDR1 and CDR2 from the germline V gene are MNHEY and SVGAGI. The CDR3 DNA follows: TGTGCCAGCAGTTACTCGAGGACATCCTACGAGCAGTACTTC. Translation gives CASSYSRTSYEQYF.